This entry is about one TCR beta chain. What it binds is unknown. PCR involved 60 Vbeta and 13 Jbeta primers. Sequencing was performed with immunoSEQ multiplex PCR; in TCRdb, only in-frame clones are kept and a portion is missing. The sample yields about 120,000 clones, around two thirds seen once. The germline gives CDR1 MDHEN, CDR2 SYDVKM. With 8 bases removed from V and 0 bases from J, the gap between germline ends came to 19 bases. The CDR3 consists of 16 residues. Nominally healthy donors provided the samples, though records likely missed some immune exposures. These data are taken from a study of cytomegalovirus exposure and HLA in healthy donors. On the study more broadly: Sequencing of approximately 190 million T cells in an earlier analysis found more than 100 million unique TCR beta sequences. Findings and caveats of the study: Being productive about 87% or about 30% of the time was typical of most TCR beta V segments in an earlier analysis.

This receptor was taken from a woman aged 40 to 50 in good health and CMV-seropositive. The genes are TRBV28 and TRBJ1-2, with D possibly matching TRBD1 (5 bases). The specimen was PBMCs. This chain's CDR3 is CASLEVGGEANYGYTF. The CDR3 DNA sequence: TGTGCCAGCCTTGAAGTGGGGGGGGAAGCTAACTATGGCTACACCTTC.